What follows is one T cell receptor beta chain and its context. Its antigen remains unidentified. Base quality data are lacking; no much larger clone is found one base away. The data were taken from a study of blood T cells in healthy people across ages (dated by TCRdb to the mid-2010s). Notes on the research overall: In model experiments, roughly one uniquely barcoded TCR beta cDNA molecule per two T cells was captured by template switching. Age-related changes in TCR beta repertoire diversity were measured in the study by deep sequencing normalized with unique cDNA molecular identifiers. The donors were split into four age groups: young (average roughly 15 years), middle-aged (about 40), aged (over 55) and long-lived (more than 80). Using the same blood draw, the study looked at two additional independent replicas of 1 million unique cDNA reads for two donors, one aged 18 to 29 and the other aged 80 or older.

Library construction relied on 5' RACE. Sequencer: Illumina HiSeq 2500. A second PCR of about 6 to 11 cycles was run with a J-beta primer mix and a sample-barcoded 5' primer. A unique molecular identifier was introduced onto each TCR beta cDNA molecule by a template-switch 5' adaptor carrying 12 random nucleotides. At least 2.5 million CDR3-containing paired-end reads were obtained from each sample. First-strand cDNA was synthesized from all RNA with the Mint cDNA synthesis kit, primed by a TRBC-specific oligonucleotide. Following uracil-DNA glycosylase treatment, a first 18-cycle PCR with universal primers M1SS and BC2_uni_R was performed on all cDNA. The published analysis was carried out like this. Each sample was normalized by randomly selecting 1 million high-quality reads, each carrying a distinct molecular identifier. Instead of being binned into consensus sequences, reads with shared molecular identifiers were discarded. MiTCR, with a Q25 quality threshold and the strictest error-elimination algorithm, was used for CDR3 identification, clonotype clustering and error correction. A nonparametric unseen species model with Euler transformation was used to estimate lower-bound total TCR beta diversity. TCRdb reprocessing: public reads trimmed at Q25 with fastp, clones called with MiXCR, in-frame beta chains kept. When rows share a CDR3 protein, they turn into one entry using the most common DNA and genes. Here the V and J calls rest on TCRdb's processing, not on the authors' analysis. Here the sample has some 760,000 distinct CDR3 sequences; 20% to 25% occur a single time. The ten top clones hold more than 3% of the sample.

There are 14 amino acids in the CDR3, from cysteine to phenylalanine inclusive. The CDR3 DNA has 42 bases and is translated from base 1. The germline V gene encodes CDR1 SGHRS and CDR2 YFSETQ. Ends trimmed: V by 0 bases, J by 2 bases; bases unmatched to a gene: 1. What the authors observed across the whole study: The long-lived group showed more naive CD4+ T cells, fewer expanded clones and increased TCR diversity than the aged group, suggesting age selection. Estimates of total diversity from one million sequenced T cells were regarded as lower bounds and underestimates. Observed TCR beta diversity per million T cells fell roughly linearly with age, and a significant reduction was already apparent by age around 39. Since profiling was done on bulk unsorted PBMCs, naive and antigen-experienced compartments could not be conclusively compared. A strong correlation was found between observed TCR beta diversity and the percentage of naive T cells measured by flow cytometry. Because donor CMV infection status was unknown, age-related changes in expanded clonotypes were potentially confounded.

The donors were 40 or so Caucasian individuals from Russia, aged roughly 6 to 100 years, who were systemically healthy. Around 10 milliliters of peripheral blood were collected from each donor into EDTA-treated Vacutainer tubes. Ficoll-Paque density-gradient centrifugation was used to isolate PBMCs, with at least 6 million obtained per sample. Total RNA, at least 6 micrograms per sample, was extracted from PBMCs with Trizol reagent. For every donor, an aliquot of PBMCs went through flow cytometry to measure the percentages of naive CD45RAhigh/CD27high T cells. The same data also contributed to another study, on T cells of mothers and their children. In that second paper, the authors write: Nine systemically healthy Caucasian individuals, comprising three mothers and their six children, were included as donors. cDNA synthesis used all of the extracted RNA, with 1.5 ug of RNA in each 15 ul reaction. In the second PCR, the M1S primer introduced both the sample barcodes and 2-4 random nucleotides. Over 8 million TCR beta CDR3 reads came from each mother, compared with some 3.1 million reads from each child. TCR recombination output is similarly shaped by thymic selection in related and unrelated pairs, with a minor effect exerted by inherited differences. Normalized repertoire overlap was always found to be slightly, but never significantly, higher in related mother-child pairs than in unrelated mother-child pairs. Persistent microchimeric T cell clones were not detected, at a sensitivity of 95 to 100 clones per million clonotypes. The study used deep NGS to compare TCR beta repertoires of mothers and children, seeking features distinguishing related mother-child pairs from unrelated individuals. The mean age was approximately 41 +/- 4 years for the mothers and around 10 +/- 4 years for the children. After adapters were ligated using NEBNext reagents, the libraries underwent 100+100 nt paired-end sequencing on an Illumina HiSeq 2000. To prevent cross-contamination, the mother and child libraries were prepared a month apart and were sequenced in separate runs. For each donor, between roughly 450,000 and 2,300,000 distinct TCR beta clonotypes were identified. Naive TCR beta clonotypes were estimated from low-frequency clonotypes matched to each donor's FACS-determined naive share, without sorting.

The sequence links TRBV5-1 to TRBJ1-2, and TRBD1 matches 7 of the central bases. This TCR was sampled from a boy aged 5-17 years in good health. The material sequenced was blood. CDR3 reads: CASSLEGQNYGYTF. At the DNA level, the sequence is TGCGCCAGCAGCTTGGAGGGACAGAACTATGGCTACACCTTC.